A selection of T cell receptor beta chains follows, all from one sample in a study of radiotherapy plus CTLA-4 blockade in lung cancer. The protocol was immunoSEQ multiplex PCR, while the TCRdb copy is restricted to in-frame clones and leaves out a portion. The sample has 95,000 to 150,000 clones, over 80% seen once. The specimen comprised peripheral blood, sampled from a patient treated with radiotherapy plus ipilimumab. The receptors here all came from a human donor with non-small cell lung cancer that progressed on radiotherapy plus ipilimumab. The CDR3 runs from the conserved cysteine through the conserved F or W. Fields, in order: clone size, V gene, J gene, D gene, CDR3 DNA, CDR3 protein. D genes are given only for firm matches. Size values are once, few and many counts, or a class for expanded clones, and some rows have none.

abundance: -
v_gene: TRBV6-1
j_gene: TRBJ1-1
d_gene: TRBD1
CDR3nt: TGTGCCAGCAGGGGACAGGGAATGAACACTGAAGCTTTCTTT
CDR3aa: CASRGQGMNTEAFF

abundance: -
v_gene: TRBV29-1
j_gene: TRBJ2-1
d_gene: -
CDR3nt: TGCAGCGTTGGGTCCTTAAATGAGCAGTTCTTC
CDR3aa: CSVGSLNEQFF

abundance: -
v_gene: TRBV18
j_gene: TRBJ2-5
d_gene: -
CDR3nt: TGTGCCAGCTCACCCATCAAGGGACAAGAGACCCAGTACTTC
CDR3aa: CASSPIKGQETQYF

abundance: -
v_gene: TRBV18
j_gene: TRBJ2-5
d_gene: -
CDR3nt: TGTGCCAGCTCATCTACAGGACAAGAGACCCAGTACTTC
CDR3aa: CASSSTGQETQYF

abundance: -
v_gene: TRBV9
j_gene: TRBJ1-4
d_gene: -
CDR3nt: TGTGCCAGCAGCGGCGGGGCTAATGAAAAACTGTTTTTT
CDR3aa: CASSGGANEKLFF

abundance: -
v_gene: TRBV7-3
j_gene: TRBJ2-7
d_gene: -
CDR3nt: TGTGCCAGCAGCTTGGGATTCGGGGGCGAGCAGTACTTC
CDR3aa: CASSLGFGGEQYF

abundance: -
v_gene: TRBV18
j_gene: TRBJ2-7
d_gene: -
CDR3nt: TGTGCCAGCTCACCTTTGGTGCACTCCTACGAGCAGTACTTC
CDR3aa: CASSPLVHSYEQYF

abundance: -
v_gene: TRBV19
j_gene: TRBJ1-5
d_gene: -
CDR3nt: TGTGCCAGTAGTATGAGAGGGAAGGACAATCAGCCCCAGCATTTT
CDR3aa: CASSMRGKDNQPQHF

abundance: -
v_gene: TRBV5-4
j_gene: TRBJ1-2
d_gene: -
CDR3nt: TGTGCCAGCAGAACAGGGTCCAACTATGGCTACACCTTC
CDR3aa: CASRTGSNYGYTF

abundance: -
v_gene: TRBV5-5
j_gene: TRBJ2-1
d_gene: -
CDR3nt: TGTGCCAGCAGCTGGGTCCTTGATGAGCAGTTCTTC
CDR3aa: CASSWVLDEQFF

abundance: -
v_gene: TRBV7-6
j_gene: TRBJ2-1
d_gene: TRBD2
CDR3nt: TGTGCCAGCAGCCTCGGGACTAGCGCCAGGGATGAGCAGTTCTTC
CDR3aa: CASSLGTSARDEQFF

abundance: -
v_gene: TRBV19
j_gene: TRBJ1-5
d_gene: -
CDR3nt: TGTGCCAGTAGTAACTCCAGGGGCGGCCAGCCCCAGCATTTT
CDR3aa: CASSNSRGGQPQHF

abundance: -
v_gene: TRBV5-1
j_gene: TRBJ1-4
d_gene: -
CDR3nt: TGCGCCAGCAGCTGGGGGGCGCGTACGGAGACTAATGAAAAACTGTTTTTT
CDR3aa: CASSWGARTETNEKLFF

abundance: -
v_gene: TRBV9
j_gene: TRBJ2-1
d_gene: TRBD2
CDR3nt: TGTGCCAGCAGCGTAGAGCTAGCGGGAGTCTTCAATGAGCAGTTCTTC
CDR3aa: CASSVELAGVFNEQFF

abundance: once
v_gene: TRBV7-2
j_gene: TRBJ2-3
d_gene: -
CDR3nt: TGTGCCAGCAGCTTAGGCCTTTTCACAGATACGCAGTATTTT
CDR3aa: CASSLGLFTDTQYF

abundance: -
v_gene: TRBV4-1
j_gene: TRBJ1-5
d_gene: TRBD1
CDR3nt: TGCGCCAGCAGCCCATCCCCAGGGGGTAATAGCAATCAGCCCCAGCATTTT
CDR3aa: CASSPSPGGNSNQPQHF

abundance: once
v_gene: TRBV9
j_gene: TRBJ2-6
d_gene: -
CDR3nt: TGTGCCAGCAGCCCCCGCGACTTCCTCAGCTCTGGGGCCAACGTCCTGACTTTC
CDR3aa: CASSPRDFLSSGANVLTF

abundance: -
v_gene: TRBV30
j_gene: TRBJ2-3
d_gene: TRBD1
CDR3nt: TGTGCTGGGGGACAGCTAAAGGGCACAGATACGCAGTATTTT
CDR3aa: CAGGQLKGTDTQYF

abundance: once
v_gene: TRBV5-1
j_gene: TRBJ2-7
d_gene: -
CDR3nt: TGCGCCAGCAGCTTGGGTACACTCTACGAGCAGTACTTC
CDR3aa: CASSLGTLYEQYF

abundance: once
v_gene: TRBV5-4
j_gene: TRBJ2-1
d_gene: -
CDR3nt: TGTGCCAGCAGCTTGGTCGGGGGAGGTACCTACAATGAGCAGTTCTTC
CDR3aa: CASSLVGGGTYNEQFF

abundance: -
v_gene: TRBV5-1
j_gene: TRBJ1-1
d_gene: -
CDR3nt: TGCGCCAGCAGCTCCGACGCAGGGGTGGACACTGAAGCTTTCTTT
CDR3aa: CASSSDAGVDTEAFF

abundance: -
v_gene: TRBV10-3
j_gene: TRBJ2-3
d_gene: TRBD2
CDR3nt: TGTGCCGTAGCTTCGGGGACTAGCGGGAGGGCACGTACAGATACGCAGTATTTT
CDR3aa: CAVASGTSGRARTDTQYF

abundance: -
v_gene: TRBV5-4
j_gene: TRBJ1-1
d_gene: -
CDR3nt: TGTGCCAGCAGCTTGGGTCGGGGCCAGGGGATGAACACTGAAGCTTTCTTT
CDR3aa: CASSLGRGQGMNTEAFF

abundance: -
v_gene: TRBV5-4
j_gene: TRBJ2-7
d_gene: -
CDR3nt: TGTGCCAGCAGCCCAACCCAAGCGAAGAGCTCCTACGAGCAGTACTTC
CDR3aa: CASSPTQAKSSYEQYF

abundance: -
v_gene: TRBV5-1
j_gene: TRBJ2-5
d_gene: TRBD2
CDR3nt: TGCGCCAGCAGCTTCCTCGCGGGGACTAGCGGACCAAAAATGGAGACCCAGTACTTC
CDR3aa: CASSFLAGTSGPKMETQYF

abundance: -
v_gene: TRBV9
j_gene: TRBJ2-1
d_gene: -
CDR3nt: TGTGCCAGCAGCCGTACCGGGTTCTCCTACAATGAGCAGTTCTTC
CDR3aa: CASSRTGFSYNEQFF

abundance: -
v_gene: TRBV7-9
j_gene: TRBJ2-7
d_gene: -
CDR3nt: TGTGCCAGCAGAAGCGCGGGGTTCGACGAGCAGTACTTC
CDR3aa: CASRSAGFDEQYF

abundance: -
v_gene: TRBV18
j_gene: TRBJ2-3
d_gene: TRBD1
CDR3nt: TGTGCCAGCTCACTAAGACAGGGGGCAACAGATACGCAGTATTTT
CDR3aa: CASSLRQGATDTQYF

abundance: -
v_gene: TRBV6-5
j_gene: TRBJ1-1
d_gene: TRBD1
CDR3nt: TGTGCCAGTTGGGACAGGTCGAACACTGAAGCTTTCTTT
CDR3aa: CASWDRSNTEAFF

abundance: -
v_gene: TRBV19
j_gene: TRBJ2-7
d_gene: TRBD2
CDR3nt: TGTGCCAGCGGGACTAGCGGGGATTACGAGCAGTACTTC
CDR3aa: CASGTSGDYEQYF

abundance: -
v_gene: TRBV25-1
j_gene: TRBJ1-4
d_gene: -
CDR3nt: TGTGCCAGCAGTGGGGGGGAAAAACTGTTTTTT
CDR3aa: CASSGGEKLFF

abundance: -
v_gene: TRBV19
j_gene: TRBJ2-1
d_gene: TRBD1
CDR3nt: TGTGCCAGTAGGGCCTACGGACAGGGGGCCGTCAATGAGCAGTTCTTC
CDR3aa: CASRAYGQGAVNEQFF

abundance: once
v_gene: TRBV5-4
j_gene: TRBJ2-3
d_gene: -
CDR3nt: TGTGCCAGCAGCTTTCGGCGCCCGGGCGGGGCAGATACGCAGTATTTT
CDR3aa: CASSFRRPGGADTQYF

abundance: once
v_gene: TRBV5-1
j_gene: TRBJ2-6
d_gene: -
CDR3nt: TGCGCCAGCAGCTTTGGGGGATCTGGGGCCAACGTCCTGACTTTC
CDR3aa: CASSFGGSGANVLTF

abundance: -
v_gene: TRBV4-1
j_gene: TRBJ2-1
d_gene: TRBD2
CDR3nt: TGCGCCAGCAGCCAAGACCCGACTAGCGGGGTACAATACAATGAGCAGTTCTTC
CDR3aa: CASSQDPTSGVQYNEQFF

abundance: -
v_gene: TRBV30
j_gene: TRBJ2-1
d_gene: -
CDR3nt: TGTGCCTGGAGGAGGGGGAGGGACTCCTACAATGAGCAGTTCTTC
CDR3aa: CAWRRGRDSYNEQFF

abundance: -
v_gene: TRBV4-1
j_gene: TRBJ2-5
d_gene: -
CDR3nt: TGCGCCAGCAGCCAAGATTGGGGGATTTTGGAGACCCAGTACTTC
CDR3aa: CASSQDWGILETQYF

abundance: once
v_gene: TRBV5-1
j_gene: TRBJ2-5
d_gene: TRBD2
CDR3nt: TGCGCCAGCAGCTCTGCTAGCGGACCCCAGGAGACCCAGTACTTC
CDR3aa: CASSSASGPQETQYF

abundance: -
v_gene: TRBV10-3
j_gene: TRBJ1-1
d_gene: TRBD1
CDR3nt: TGTGCCATCGGACAGGGCATGAACACTGAAGCTTTCTTT
CDR3aa: CAIGQGMNTEAFF

abundance: -
v_gene: TRBV6-6
j_gene: TRBJ2-4
d_gene: TRBD1
CDR3nt: TGTGCCAGCAGTGCCAACAGGGGGAACATTCAGTACTTC
CDR3aa: CASSANRGNIQYF

abundance: -
v_gene: TRBV2
j_gene: TRBJ1-1
d_gene: -
CDR3nt: TGTGCCAGCAGTTTACTGAACACTGAAGCTTTCTTT
CDR3aa: CASSLLNTEAFF

abundance: -
v_gene: TRBV7-2
j_gene: TRBJ2-3
d_gene: TRBD2
CDR3nt: TGTGCCAGCAGCCCCCCAGCGGGAGGAACAGATACGCAGTATTTT
CDR3aa: CASSPPAGGTDTQYF

abundance: -
v_gene: TRBV29-1
j_gene: TRBJ2-3
d_gene: -
CDR3nt: TGCAGCGTTGCCGGGGACGACGTATTGGACGATACGCAGTATTTT
CDR3aa: CSVAGDDVLDDTQYF

abundance: few
v_gene: TRBV7-8
j_gene: TRBJ2-5
d_gene: -
CDR3nt: TGTGCCAGCAGCTTAGAAGGGCCGTGGGGGACCCAGTACTTC
CDR3aa: CASSLEGPWGTQYF

abundance: -
v_gene: TRBV28
j_gene: TRBJ1-5
d_gene: -
CDR3nt: TGTGCCAGCACCTACAGGGCTGCTCAGCCCCAGCATTTT
CDR3aa: CASTYRAAQPQHF

abundance: -
v_gene: TRBV5-1
j_gene: TRBJ2-3
d_gene: TRBD2
CDR3nt: TGCGCCAGCAGCTTGGCCCAACTTAGCGGGTACACAGATACGCAGTATTTT
CDR3aa: CASSLAQLSGYTDTQYF

abundance: -
v_gene: TRBV4-2
j_gene: TRBJ2-2
d_gene: TRBD2
CDR3nt: TGTGCCAGCAGCCAAGATGTACTAGCGATGGGGGAGCTGTTTTTT
CDR3aa: CASSQDVLAMGELFF

abundance: -
v_gene: TRBV5-1
j_gene: TRBJ2-7
d_gene: -
CDR3nt: TGCGCCAGCAGCTTGGAGTTGGGGGGTGGTAACGAGCAGTACTTC
CDR3aa: CASSLELGGGNEQYF

abundance: -
v_gene: TRBV10-3
j_gene: TRBJ2-1
d_gene: TRBD2
CDR3nt: TGTGCCATCAATAATCAGGGGACTAGCGGGAGGTACGAGCAGTTCTTC
CDR3aa: CAINNQGTSGRYEQFF

abundance: -
v_gene: TRBV5-1
j_gene: TRBJ2-5
d_gene: -
CDR3nt: TGCGCCAGCAGCTCAACTGGCAGTACCGGGACCCAGTACTTC
CDR3aa: CASSSTGSTGTQYF

abundance: -
v_gene: TRBV30
j_gene: TRBJ1-5
d_gene: TRBD1
CDR3nt: TGTGCCTGGAGTGATGATGGAAACAGGGGGGGGCGAGGCAATCAGCCCCAGCATTTT
CDR3aa: CAWSDDGNRGGRGNQPQHF

abundance: -
v_gene: TRBV5-1
j_gene: TRBJ2-1
d_gene: TRBD2
CDR3nt: TGCGCCAGCAGCTCTCAACCGGGACTAGCGGAAAATGAGCAGTTCTTC
CDR3aa: CASSSQPGLAENEQFF

abundance: -
v_gene: TRBV18
j_gene: TRBJ1-1
d_gene: -
CDR3nt: TGTGCCAGCTCACCACCAGGGGCGTTAGTAACTGAAGCTTTCTTT
CDR3aa: CASSPPGALVTEAFF

abundance: once
v_gene: TRBV5-1
j_gene: TRBJ1-5
d_gene: -
CDR3nt: TGCGCCAGCAGCTTGGAAGGGGAACAGCCCCAGCATTTT
CDR3aa: CASSLEGEQPQHF

abundance: -
v_gene: TRBV7-9
j_gene: TRBJ1-2
d_gene: -
CDR3nt: TGTGCCAGCAGCTCCCTGGTTGTTGCGACGGAGGGCTACACCTTC
CDR3aa: CASSSLVVATEGYTF

abundance: -
v_gene: TRBV5-1
j_gene: TRBJ1-1
d_gene: -
CDR3nt: TGCGCCAGCAGTACGGGCCCGAACACTGAAGCTTTCTTT
CDR3aa: CASSTGPNTEAFF

abundance: -
v_gene: TRBV5-6
j_gene: TRBJ1-6
d_gene: -
CDR3nt: TGTGCCAGCAGCTTGGTGGGGGGTTCACCCCTCCACTTT
CDR3aa: CASSLVGGSPLHF